Listed below are T cell receptor beta chains from one sample, sequenced in a study of CD8+ T cells in alopecia areata. TCRdb's copy holds only in-frame clones and misses some; the assay was immunoSEQ multiplex PCR. The table has some 150,000 clones, 45% to 60% seen once; the top ten hold around 15%. The sample here was CD8+ T cells sorted from blood, taken at week 4, from a patient treated with tofacitinib. All receptors come from a human donor with alopecia areata. CDR3s include the opening cysteine and the closing phenylalanine or tryptophan. D genes are given only for firm matches. Expanded clones are given a class, and other clones once, few, many or no size at all.

v_gene,j_gene,abundance,d_gene,CDR3nt,CDR3aa
TRBV30,TRBJ1-1,once,.,TGTGCCTGGAGCTTACAGGGTTACACTGAAGCTTTCTTT,CAWSLQGYTEAFF
TRBV7-9,TRBJ1-1,.,TRBD1,TGTGCCAGCAGCCACCCTAGTACAGGGGGCAGGGACACTGAAGCTTTCTTT,CASSHPSTGGRDTEAFF
TRBV27,TRBJ2-3,.,.,TGTGCCAGCAGTCCAACATCGGGGCCCACAGATACGCAGTATTTT,CASSPTSGPTDTQYF
TRBV7-2,TRBJ2-2,.,.,TGTGCCAGCGAAAGAGGGGAATATCACACCGGGGAGCTGTTTTTT,CASERGEYHTGELFF
TRBV27,TRBJ2-2,few,.,TGTGCCAGCAGAGCGTATATGCTGGACACCGGGGAGCTGTTTTTT,CASRAYMLDTGELFF
TRBV7-9,TRBJ2-5,few,.,TGTGCCAGCAGCATACAGGGCCAAGAGACCCAGTACTTC,CASSIQGQETQYF
TRBV30,TRBJ1-2,few,.,TGTGCCTCGGTACCTTTGGAAGCCTATGGCTACACCTTC,CASVPLEAYGYTF
TRBV4-3,TRBJ2-4,few,TRBD1,TGCGCCAGCAGCCAAGCCGCCGGGACAGGGGGAAACATTCAGTACTTC,CASSQAAGTGGNIQYF
TRBV30,TRBJ2-7,.,.,TGTGCCTGGAGTGTAGGGGGTAATAACGAGCAGTACTTC,CAWSVGGNNEQYF
TRBV6-5,TRBJ2-7,.,TRBD2,TGTGCCAGCGGGGGACTAGCGGGGAGTTACGAGCAGTACTTC,CASGGLAGSYEQYF
TRBV11-3,TRBJ1-1,.,.,TGTGCCAGCAGCGACACAGGGTTGGGGACTGAAGCTTTCTTT,CASSDTGLGTEAFF
TRBV9,TRBJ2-7,.,TRBD1,TGTGCCAGCAGCGCCGGCGGGACAGGGGCCTACGAGCAGTACTTC,CASSAGGTGAYEQYF
TRBV4-3,TRBJ1-1,.,TRBD1,TGCGCCAGCAGCCGAATACAGGGGCCGAACACTGAAGCTTTCTTT,CASSRIQGPNTEAFF
TRBV7-2,TRBJ2-7,.,TRBD2,TGTGCCAGCAGCTTTCAGCGGGGCTACGAGCAGTACTTC,CASSFQRGYEQYF
TRBV6-5,TRBJ1-1,.,.,TGTGCCAGCAGTTGGGGTTCAGACGTGAACACTGAAGCTTTCTTT,CASSWGSDVNTEAFF
TRBV11-2,TRBJ1-5,.,.,TGTGCCAGCAGCTATTCGGGGCAGGGGACGGAGCCCCAGCATTTT,CASSYSGQGTEPQHF
TRBV6-5,TRBJ2-3,.,.,TGTGCCAGCAGTTATAGCCCGGAGCATGATACGCAGTATTTT,CASSYSPEHDTQYF
TRBV5-1,TRBJ2-5,few,TRBD1,TGCGCCAGCAGCTCGATGGGACAGCCACAAGAGACCCAGTACTTC,CASSSMGQPQETQYF
TRBV19,TRBJ1-5,once,TRBD1,TGTGCCAGTAGAACAGGGGATAGCAATCAGCCCCAGCATTTT,CASRTGDSNQPQHF
TRBV6-6,TRBJ1-1,.,.,TGTGCCAGCAGTTATACTGGGGCTGAAGCTTTCTTT,CASSYTGAEAFF
TRBV29-1,TRBJ1-6,few,TRBD1,TGCAGCGTTTTAACAGGGGGATCGAATTCACCCCTCCACTTT,CSVLTGGSNSPLHF
TRBV4-2,TRBJ2-5,.,.,TGTGCCAGCAGCCAAGATGAGGTGCTAGATCAAGAGACCCAGTACTTC,CASSQDEVLDQETQYF
TRBV29-1,TRBJ2-2,.,TRBD1,TGCAGCGTTAGACTAAGAGGGGGCAAAGGCGGGGAGCTGTTTTTT,CSVRLRGGKGGELFF
TRBV29-1,TRBJ2-5,few,.,TGCAGCGTTGGGACAGAAGAGACCCAGTACTTC,CSVGTEETQYF
TRBV30,TRBJ2-6,.,.,TGTGCCTGGAGCCCGATTGAGGCCAACGTCCTGACTTTC,CAWSPIEANVLTF
TRBV9,TRBJ1-1,.,.,TGTGCCAGCAGCGGGGGATCAAACACTGAAGCTTTCTTT,CASSGGSNTEAFF
TRBV27,TRBJ2-3,.,.,TGTGCCAGCAGCCAAGGATCTAGCACAGATACGCAGTATTTT,CASSQGSSTDTQYF
TRBV30,TRBJ2-7,.,.,TGTGCCTGGAGTAATACAGGAATCCACGAGCAGTACTTC,CAWSNTGIHEQYF
TRBV6-5,TRBJ2-7,.,.,TGTGCCAGCAGTTACTCGGCAGGGGTCTACGAGCAGTACTTC,CASSYSAGVYEQYF
TRBV4-1,TRBJ2-5,.,.,TGCGCCAGCAGCCAAGTCGGAAAAGAGACCCAGTACTTC,CASSQVGKETQYF
TRBV29-1,TRBJ2-7,.,TRBD1,TGCAGCGTTGTGTGGGACAGTACCTACGAGCAGTACTTC,CSVVWDSTYEQYF
TRBV15,TRBJ2-7,.,.,TGTGCCACCAGCAGAGTCCGGGACTCAGTGCCCTACGAGCAGTACTTC,CATSRVRDSVPYEQYF
TRBV27,TRBJ1-5,.,.,TGTGCCAGCAGTTTATCAGGGAGCAATCAGCCCCAGCATTTT,CASSLSGSNQPQHF
TRBV27,TRBJ2-5,.,.,TGTGCCAGCAGTAGCCTCAGCCAGTACCAAGAGACCCAGTACTTC,CASSSLSQYQETQYF
TRBV30,TRBJ1-2,.,TRBD1,TGTGCCTGGAGAGGACAGGGTGAGCGTTATGGCTACACCTTC,CAWRGQGERYGYTF
TRBV30,TRBJ1-1,.,.,TGTGCCTGGAGGTGGAGGGAGGGGTACACTGAAGCTTTCTTT,CAWRWREGYTEAFF
TRBV4-1,TRBJ1-5,.,TRBD1,TGCGCCAGCAGCCCCACAACTAGGGACAGGGGCAATCAGCCCCAGCATTTT,CASSPTTRDRGNQPQHF
TRBV13,TRBJ1-5,few,.,TGTGCCAGCAGCTTATTGGATCAGCCCCAGCATTTT,CASSLLDQPQHF
TRBV29-1,TRBJ2-7,.,.,TGCAGCGTGGAACAGGGTTACGAGCAGTACTTC,CSVEQGYEQYF
TRBV7-8,TRBJ2-5,.,.,TGTGCCAGCAGCAGAGTTATGACAGTCAGGGAGACCCAGTACTTC,CASSRVMTVRETQYF
TRBV13,TRBJ2-7,.,.,TGTGCCAGCAGCCCCCCGGGGGGCTACTCCTACGAGCAGTACTTC,CASSPPGGYSYEQYF
TRBV30,TRBJ1-6,.,TRBD1,TGTGCCTGGGGCTCAGGGGGAAATTCACCCCTCCACTTT,CAWGSGGNSPLHF
TRBV6-5,TRBJ2-6,few,.,TGTGCCAGCCGGAGCTCTGGGGCCAACGTCCTGACTTTC,CASRSSGANVLTF
TRBV5-6,TRBJ1-2,few,.,TGTGCCAGCAGCTTGGAGGGCGCCGCTCCAATCTATGGCTACACCTTC,CASSLEGAAPIYGYTF
TRBV30,TRBJ2-7,.,.,TGTGCCTGGAGTGGCAGGTTCCCCTACGAGCAGTACTTC,CAWSGRFPYEQYF
TRBV5-6,TRBJ1-6,few,.,TGTGCCAGCAGCCTCAAGACAGATCTCCTCCACTTT,CASSLKTDLLHF
TRBV19,TRBJ1-5,.,.,TGTGCCAGTAGTCCGAGGGGGGATAGCAATCAGCCCCAGCATTTT,CASSPRGDSNQPQHF
TRBV2,TRBJ2-7,few,.,TGTGCCAGCAGTGCGGGAGAGCAGTACTTC,CASSAGEQYF